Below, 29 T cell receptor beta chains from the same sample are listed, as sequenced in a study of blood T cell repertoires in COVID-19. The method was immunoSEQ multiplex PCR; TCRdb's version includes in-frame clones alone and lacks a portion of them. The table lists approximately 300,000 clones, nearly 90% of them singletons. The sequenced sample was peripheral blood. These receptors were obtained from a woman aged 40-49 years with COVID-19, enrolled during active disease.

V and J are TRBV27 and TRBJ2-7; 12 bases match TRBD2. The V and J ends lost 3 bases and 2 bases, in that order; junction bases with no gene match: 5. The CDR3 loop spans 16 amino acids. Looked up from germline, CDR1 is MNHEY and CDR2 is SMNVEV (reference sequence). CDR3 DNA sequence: TGTGCCAGCAGTTTCTCGACTAGCGGGAGCGCCTACGAGCAGTACTTC. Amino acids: CASSFSTSGSAYEQYF.

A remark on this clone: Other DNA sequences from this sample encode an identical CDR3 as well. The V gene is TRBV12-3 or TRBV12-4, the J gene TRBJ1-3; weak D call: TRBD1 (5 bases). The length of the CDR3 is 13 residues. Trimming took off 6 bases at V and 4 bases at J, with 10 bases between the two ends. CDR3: CASSPPGGNTIYF. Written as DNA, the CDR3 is TGTGCCAGCAGCCCCCCAGGGGGAAACACCATATATTTT.

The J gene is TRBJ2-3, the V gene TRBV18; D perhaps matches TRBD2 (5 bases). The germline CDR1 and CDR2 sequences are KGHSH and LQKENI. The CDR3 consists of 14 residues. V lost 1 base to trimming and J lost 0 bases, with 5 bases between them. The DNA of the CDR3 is TGTGCCAGCTCACCACGGACTAGCACAGATACGCAGTATTTT. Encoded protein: CASSPRTSTDTQYF.

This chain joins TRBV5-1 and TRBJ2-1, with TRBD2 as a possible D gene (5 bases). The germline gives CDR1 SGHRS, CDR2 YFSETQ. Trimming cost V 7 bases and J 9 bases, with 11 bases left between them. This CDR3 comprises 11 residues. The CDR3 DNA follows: TGCGCCAGCTCCCGGGAAAGTGAGCAGTTCTTC. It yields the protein CASSRESEQFF.

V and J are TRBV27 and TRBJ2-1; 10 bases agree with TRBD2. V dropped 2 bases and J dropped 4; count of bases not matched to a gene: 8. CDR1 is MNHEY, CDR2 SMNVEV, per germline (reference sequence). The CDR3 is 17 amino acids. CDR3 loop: CASSLRPRLAGYNEQFF. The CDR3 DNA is TGTGCCAGCAGTTTAAGACCCCGACTAGCGGGTTACAATGAGCAGTTCTTC.

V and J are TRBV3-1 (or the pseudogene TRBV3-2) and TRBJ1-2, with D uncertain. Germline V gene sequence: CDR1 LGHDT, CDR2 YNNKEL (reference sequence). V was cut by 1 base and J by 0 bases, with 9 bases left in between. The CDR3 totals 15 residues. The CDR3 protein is CASSQVSGTNYGYTF. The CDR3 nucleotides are TGTGCCAGCAGCCAAGTATCCGGGACTAACTATGGCTACACCTTC.

In DNA form, the CDR3 reads TGTGCCAGCAGTTTGAGTTACTTTGAGGTCCAAGAGACCCAGTACTTC. Residues: CASSLSYFEVQETQYF. V gene TRBV27 combines with J gene TRBJ2-5, with D unclear. V was trimmed by 3 bases and J by 1 base, leaving 15 bases between them. The germline V gene encodes CDR1 MNHEY and CDR2 SMNVEV (reference sequence). The CDR3 consists of 16 residues.

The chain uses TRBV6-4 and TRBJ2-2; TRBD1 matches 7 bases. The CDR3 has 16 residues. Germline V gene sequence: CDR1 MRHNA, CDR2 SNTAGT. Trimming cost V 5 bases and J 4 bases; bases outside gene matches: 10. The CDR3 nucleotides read TGTGCCAGCAGTTCAGAGGGACAGTCTATCACCGGGGAGCTGTTTTTT. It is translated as CASSSEGQSITGELFF.

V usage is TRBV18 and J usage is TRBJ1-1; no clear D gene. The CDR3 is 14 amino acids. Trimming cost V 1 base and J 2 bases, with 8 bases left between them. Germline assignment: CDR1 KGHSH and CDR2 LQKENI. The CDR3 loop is CASSPRNTNTEAFF. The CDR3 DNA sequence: TGTGCCAGCTCACCACGTAACACCAACACTGAAGCTTTCTTT.

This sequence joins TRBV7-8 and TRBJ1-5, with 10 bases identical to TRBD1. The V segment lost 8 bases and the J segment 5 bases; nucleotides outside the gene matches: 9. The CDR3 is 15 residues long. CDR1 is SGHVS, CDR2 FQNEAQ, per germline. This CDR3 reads CASAWDRGWDQPQHF. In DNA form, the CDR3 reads TGTGCCAGCGCGTGGGACAGGGGATGGGATCAGCCCCAGCATTTT.

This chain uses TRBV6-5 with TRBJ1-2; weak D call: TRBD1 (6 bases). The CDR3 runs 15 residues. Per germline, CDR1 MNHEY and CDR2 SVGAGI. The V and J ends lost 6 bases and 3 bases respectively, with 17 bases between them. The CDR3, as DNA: TGTGCCAGCAGCCACTTACAGGGACGCGACTATGGCTACACCTTC. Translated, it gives CASSHLQGRDYGYTF.

Written as DNA, the CDR3 is TGTGCCAGCAGGGACAGGGTAGGGGCAAAACTGTTTTTT. It yields the protein CASRDRVGAKLFF. The rearrangement joins TRBV2 to TRBJ1-4, with TRBD1 identical over 8 bases. The V gene end was trimmed by 6 bases and the J gene end by 10 bases; junction bases not matched to a gene: 7. Germline V gene data show CDR1 as SNHLY and CDR2 as FYNNEI. The CDR3 sequence is 13 residues long.

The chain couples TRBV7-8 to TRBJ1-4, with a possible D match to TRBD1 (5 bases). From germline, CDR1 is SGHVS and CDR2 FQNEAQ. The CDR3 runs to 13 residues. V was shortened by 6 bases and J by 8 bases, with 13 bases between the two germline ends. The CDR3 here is CASSYSWGEKLFF. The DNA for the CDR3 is TGTGCCAGCAGTTACTCATGGGGCGAAAAACTGTTTTTT.

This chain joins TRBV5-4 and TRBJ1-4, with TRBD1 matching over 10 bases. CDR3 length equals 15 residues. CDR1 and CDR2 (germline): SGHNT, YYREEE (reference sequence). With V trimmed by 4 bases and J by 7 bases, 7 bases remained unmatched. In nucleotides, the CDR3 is TGTGCCAGCAGCCTAGGACAGGGGGGACGTGAAAAACTGTTTTTT. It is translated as CASSLGQGGREKLFF.

CDR3 sequence (DNA): TGTGCCAGCAGCTTAGGGGAGACTGGGACCCAGTACTTC. Its protein product is CASSLGETGTQYF. The J gene is TRBJ2-5, the V gene TRBV7-3; weak D call: TRBD2 (5 bases). The germline CDR1 and CDR2 sequences are SGHTA and FQGTGA. Trimming pared 2 bases from V and 7 bases from J, leaving 11 bases between. The CDR3 spans 13 residues. Drawing the rest from reference TRBV7-3 and TRBJ2-5, the complete variable domain is GAGVSQTPSNKVTEKGKYVELRCDPISGHTALYWYRQSLGQGPEFLIYFQGTGAADDSGLPNDRFFAVRPEGSVSTLKIQRTERGDSAVYLCASSLGETGTQYFGPGTRLLVL.

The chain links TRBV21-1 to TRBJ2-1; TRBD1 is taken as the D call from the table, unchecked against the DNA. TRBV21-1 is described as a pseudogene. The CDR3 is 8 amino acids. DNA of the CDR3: TGTGCCAGCCCCAGGGAGTTCTTC. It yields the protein CASPREFF.

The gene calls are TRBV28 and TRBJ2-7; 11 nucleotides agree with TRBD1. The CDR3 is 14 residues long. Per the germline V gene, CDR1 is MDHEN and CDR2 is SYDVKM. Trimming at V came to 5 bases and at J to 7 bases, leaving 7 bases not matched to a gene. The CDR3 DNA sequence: TGTGCCAGCAGTATTTCGGACAGGGGGCGTGAGCAGTACTTC. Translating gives CASSISDRGREQYF.

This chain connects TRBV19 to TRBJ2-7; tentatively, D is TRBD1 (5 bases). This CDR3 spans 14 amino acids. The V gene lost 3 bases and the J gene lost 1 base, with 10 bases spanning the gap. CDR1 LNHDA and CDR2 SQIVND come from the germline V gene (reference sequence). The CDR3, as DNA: TGTGCCAGTAGTATTCGTCAGGGATCCTACGAGCAGTACTTC. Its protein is CASSIRQGSYEQYF.

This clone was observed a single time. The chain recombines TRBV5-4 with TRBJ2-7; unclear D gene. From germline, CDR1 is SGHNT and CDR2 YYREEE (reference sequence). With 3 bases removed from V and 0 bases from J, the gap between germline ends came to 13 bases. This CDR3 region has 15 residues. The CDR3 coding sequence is TGTGCCAGCAGCTCACGAGAGTCTAGCTCCTACGAGCAGTACTTC. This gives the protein CASSSRESSSYEQYF.

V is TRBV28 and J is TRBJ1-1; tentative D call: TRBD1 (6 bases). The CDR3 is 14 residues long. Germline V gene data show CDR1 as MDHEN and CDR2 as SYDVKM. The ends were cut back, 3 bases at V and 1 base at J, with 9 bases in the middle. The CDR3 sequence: CASSLGHRNTEAFF. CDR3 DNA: TGTGCCAGCAGTTTGGGACACAGGAACACTGAAGCTTTCTTT.

As DNA, the CDR3 is TGTGCCAGTAGCCCTGACAGGGAGAACACTGAAGCTTTCTTT. Its protein product is CASSPDRENTEAFF. V and J are TRBV19 and TRBJ1-1; TRBD1 matches 7 bases. Per the germline V gene, CDR1 is LNHDA and CDR2 is SQIVND (reference sequence). This CDR3 has 14 residues. Trimming cost V 6 bases and J 1 base; bases outside gene matches: 5.

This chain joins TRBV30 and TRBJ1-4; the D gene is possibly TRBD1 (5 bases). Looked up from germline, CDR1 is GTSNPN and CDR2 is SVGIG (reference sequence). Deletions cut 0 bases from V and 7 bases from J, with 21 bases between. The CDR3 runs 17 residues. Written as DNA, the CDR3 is TGTGCCTGGAGTGTAAAAGGGGCCAACGCCTTGGGTGAAAAACTGTTTTTT. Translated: CAWSVKGANALGEKLFF.

The DNA of the CDR3 is TGTGCCAGCAGCGTAAGCACAGATACGCAGTATTTT. The encoded protein is CASSVSTDTQYF. V gene TRBV7-9 combines with J gene TRBJ2-3; no clear D. Trimming took 5 bases from V and 0 from J, leaving 3 bases between them. The germline V gene encodes CDR1 SEHNR and CDR2 FQNEAQ (reference sequence). This CDR3 comprises 12 residues. The variable domain in full, with the rest retrieved from reference TRBV7-9 and TRBJ2-3, is DTGVSQNPRHKITKRGQNVTFRCDPISEHNRLYWYRQTLGQGPEFLTYFQNEAQLEKSRLLSDRFSAERPKGSFSTLEIQRTEQGDSAMYLCASSVSTDTQYFGPGTRLTVL.

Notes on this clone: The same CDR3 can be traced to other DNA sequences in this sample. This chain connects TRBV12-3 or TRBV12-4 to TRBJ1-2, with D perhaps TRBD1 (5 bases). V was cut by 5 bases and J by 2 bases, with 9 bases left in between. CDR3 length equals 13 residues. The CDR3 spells CASSPTGNYGYTF. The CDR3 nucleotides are TGTGCCAGCAGTCCTACAGGCAACTATGGCTACACCTTC.

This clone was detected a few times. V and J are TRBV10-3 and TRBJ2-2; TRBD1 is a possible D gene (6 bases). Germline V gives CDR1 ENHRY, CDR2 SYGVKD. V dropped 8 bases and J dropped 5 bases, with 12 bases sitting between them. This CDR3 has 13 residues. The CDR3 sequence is CAIEGGGTGELFF. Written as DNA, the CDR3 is TGTGCCATCGAAGGGGGTGGGACCGGGGAGCTGTTTTTT.

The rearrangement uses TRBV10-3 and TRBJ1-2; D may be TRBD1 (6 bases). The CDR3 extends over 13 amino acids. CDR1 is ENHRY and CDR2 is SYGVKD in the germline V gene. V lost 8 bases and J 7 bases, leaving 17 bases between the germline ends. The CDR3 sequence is CAIGEQGWGGYTF. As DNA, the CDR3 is TGTGCCATCGGCGAACAGGGTTGGGGTGGCTACACCTTC.

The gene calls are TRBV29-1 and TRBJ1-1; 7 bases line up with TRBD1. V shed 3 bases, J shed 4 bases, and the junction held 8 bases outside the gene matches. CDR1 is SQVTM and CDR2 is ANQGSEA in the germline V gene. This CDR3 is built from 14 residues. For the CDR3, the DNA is TGCAGCGTTGATCCAGGGGGTATCGGCACTGAAGCTTTCTTT. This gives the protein CSVDPGGIGTEAFF.

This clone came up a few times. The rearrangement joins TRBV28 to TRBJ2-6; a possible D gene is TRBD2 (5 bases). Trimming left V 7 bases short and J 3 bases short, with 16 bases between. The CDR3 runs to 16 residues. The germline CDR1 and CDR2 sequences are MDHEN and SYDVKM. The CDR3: CASTGGQTSGANVLTF. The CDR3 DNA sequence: TGTGCCAGCACCGGCGGGCAGACGAGTGGGGCCAACGTCCTGACTTTC.

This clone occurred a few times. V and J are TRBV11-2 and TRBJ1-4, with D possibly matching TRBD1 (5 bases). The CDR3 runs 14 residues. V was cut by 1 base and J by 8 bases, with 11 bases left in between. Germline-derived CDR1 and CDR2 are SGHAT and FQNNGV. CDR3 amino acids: CASSLAGGEEKLFF. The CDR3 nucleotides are TGTGCCAGCAGCTTAGCGGGGGGAGAGGAAAAACTGTTTTTT.